This entry concerns a single T cell receptor (beta chain). Its antigen specificity is not known. Base quality data are lacking; no much larger clone is found one base away. The time point label here, explained by the study, means: baseline before first vaccination. Vaccinee samples came from UK trials COV001 and COV002, including a single-blind randomized controlled phase 2/3 trial of AZD1222 (ChAdOx1 nCoV-19) in healthy adults. For TCRbeta chain sequencing, PBMC samples were collected from trial participants at day 0 and at day 28 after the second dose. This sample is drawn from a study of T cell responses to AZD1222 COVID-19 vaccine (dated by TCRdb to the early 2020s). Background on the whole study: AZD1222 recipients given second doses at about 4 weeks or at about 12 weeks were pooled, since spike-specific TCR depth and breadth were not found to differ between the two schedules. A total of roughly 240 trial participants underwent TCR sequencing, of whom some 210 received two doses of AZD1222 and around 25 received two doses of the MenACWY control vaccine. Enrollment into the trials was organized by age into subgroups of 18-55, 56-69 and 70-plus years, and those subgroups contained roughly 160, 29 and 62 TCR-sequenced participants, respectively. Results and caveats for the whole study, not just this receptor: Nearly half of unique spike-specific TCRs reportedly recognized epitopes outside regions mutated in the B.1.351 and B.1.1.7 variants. Conclusions about previously exposed vaccinees are limited, since just 6 or 7 AZD1222 recipients were seropositive for SARS-CoV-2 at baseline. Because no samples from the day 14 peak response were available, repertoires could be characterized only after the peak T cell response. The 56-69-year group was small, and its depth increase did not reach significance, likely because of low power. Most participants were white British and females outnumbered males, and the authors suggested that clonal diversity may have been underestimated. After two AZD1222 doses, both the breadth and the depth of spike-specific TCRs were significantly higher than at day 0 and than in MenACWY recipients. CD4 TCRs associated with the vaccine covered the entire spike protein, and the dominant responses were in regions 160-218 and 743-854.

The CDR3 regions of human TCRbeta chains were analyzed by immunosequencing. The authors' analysis ran thus. TCRs in the repertoires were matched against a reference library of SARS-CoV-2-specific TCRs that had been generated with the MIRA antigen-specificity platform. Breadth meant the fraction of unique TCRs that were SARS-CoV-2-associated, whereas depth meant the fraction of total T cells that were SARS-CoV-2-associated. Using the MIRA data, each spike-specific TCR was assigned both to the spike region to which the TCR was reactive and to a CD4 or CD8 class. Log10-transformed breadth and depth values were compared by one-way ANOVA with Sidak's multiple comparisons tests. Here the immuneACCESS table is served through TCRdb, limited to in-frame sequences with V and J called. Missing clones are a known gap in these copies; in checked studies unresolved V genes cover under half, and the rest lacks a known reason. V, J and clone size were drawn from that table, and D and trimming were deduced from the DNA. The sample table contains about 180,000 clones; only one count was recorded for about nine tenths of them. Approximately 2.8% of the sample comes from the top ten.

This receptor was obtained from an adult in good health. The sequencing used peripheral blood, collected on day 0 of AZD1222 vaccination.

The DNA sequence reads TGTGCCAGCAGCTTAGGTGGTACTAGCGGGGGGGACAATGAGCAGTTCTTC. It encodes CASSLGGTSGGDNEQFF. This sequence uses TRBV7-6 and TRBJ2-1; 13 central nucleotides agree with TRBD2. CDR1 and CDR2, per the germline V gene, are SGHVS and FNYEAQ. The CDR3 spans 17 residues, from the cysteine through the phenylalanine. CDR3 DNA only is kept here, 51 bases in frame from base 1. Trimming removed 1 base from V and 5 bases from J; the gene matches leave 5 bases unexplained.